Listed here are 20 T cell receptor beta chains from one sample, sequenced in a study of memory CD4+ T cells and cytomegalovirus serostatus. The sort gate was single viable CD3+CD4+CD8-CD45RO+ cells for memory CD4+ T cells. Profiling relied on immunoSEQ multiplex PCR, and the TCRdb table lists in-frame clones only, not all of them. The data show some 50,000 clones, roughly 72% seen once. The source material was memory CD4+ T cells from blood. The origin of the receptors is an adult in good health and CMV-seronegative.

The rearrangement joins TRBV7-2 to TRBJ2-7, with 14 bases identical to TRBD2. J gave up 2 bases and V 5 bases, and 5 bases lay outside the gene matches. The CDR3 spans 16 residues. CDR1 and CDR2 from the germline V gene are SGHTA and FQGNSA. The CDR3 here is CASSAQGLAGAYEQYF. Here the CDR3 DNA reads TGTGCCAGCAGCGCGCAGGGACTAGCGGGGGCCTACGAGCAGTACTTC. The whole variable domain, remainder taken from reference TRBV7-2 and TRBJ2-7, is GAGVSQSPSNKVTEKGKDVELRCDPISGHTALYWYRQSLGQGLEFLIYFQGNSAPDKSGLPSDRFSAERTGGSVSTLTIQRTQQEDSAVYLCASSAQGLAGAYEQYFGPGTRLTVT.

The rearrangement uses TRBV29-1 and TRBJ1-5; D is perhaps TRBD1 (5 bases). Trimming shortened V by 6 bases and J by 4 bases, and 13 bases separated the two germline ends. The germline CDR1 and CDR2 sequences are SQVTM and ANQGSEA. The length of the CDR3 is 13 residues. The DNA of the CDR3 is TGCAGCGTCGACTCGGGACCAAATCAGCCCCAGCATTTT. This translates into CSVDSGPNQPQHF. Full variable domain (outside the CDR3, taken from reference TRBV29-1 and TRBJ1-5): SAVISQKPSRDICQRGTSLTIQCQVDSQVTMMFWYRQQPGQSLTLIATANQGSEATYESGFVIDKFPISRPNLTFSTLTVSNMSPEDSSIYLCSVDSGPNQPQHFGDGTRLSIL.

The chain links TRBV11-2 to TRBJ2-1; D is perhaps TRBD1 or TRBD2 (6 bases each). The CDR3 totals 14 residues. V lost 5 bases and J 15 bases, leaving 23 bases between the germline ends. From germline, CDR1 is SGHAT and CDR2 FQNNGV. The CDR3 DNA reads TGTGCCAGCAGCATAGGAGGGGGTGCCTCAACGGCGTTCTTC. Amino acids: CASSIGGGASTAFF.

The rearrangement uses TRBV28 and TRBJ2-7; 10 bases are a match to TRBD2. Germline CDR1 and CDR2: MDHEN and SYDVKM. The CDR3 length is 15 residues. V dropped 5 bases and J dropped 4; count of bases not matched to a gene: 8. The DNA for the CDR3 is TGTGCCAGCAGTCCCCGGCTAGCGGGAGCATACGAGCAGTACTTC. This translates into CASSPRLAGAYEQYF.

V usage is TRBV4-2 and J usage is TRBJ1-5; D gene unclear. V shed 1 base and J shed 0 bases, with 7 bases lying between them. Germline lookup yields CDR1 LGHNA and CDR2 YNFKEQ. CDR3 size: 15 residues. CDR3 in amino acids: CASSQAQNSNQPQHF. The CDR3 nucleotides are TGTGCCAGCAGCCAAGCCCAAAATAGCAATCAGCCCCAGCATTTT.

This clone has just a few counts. This chain uses TRBV5-4 with TRBJ1-2, with 7 bases fitting TRBD1. Germline V lookup: CDR1 SGHNT, CDR2 YYREEE (reference sequence). The CDR3 loop spans 13 amino acids. The junction had 8 bases not matched to a gene; V was cut back by 4 bases and J by 8 bases. CDR3 protein: CASSDGQVVGYTF. CDR3 coding DNA: TGTGCCAGCAGCGATGGACAGGTGGTAGGCTACACCTTC.

This clone was observed once. This chain links TRBV14 with TRBJ2-1; the D is unclear. CDR1 is SGHDN, CDR2 FVKESK, per germline. This CDR3 has 15 amino acids. Trimming left V 0 bases short and J 5 bases short, with 11 bases between. This CDR3 is CASSQESQVNNEQFF. In DNA, the CDR3 is TGTGCCAGCAGCCAAGAAAGTCAGGTGAACAATGAGCAGTTCTTC.

The chain joins TRBV18 to TRBJ2-3; D unclear. The CDR3 loop spans 15 amino acids. V lost 3 bases to trimming and J lost 3 bases, with 13 bases between them. Germline V CDR1 and CDR2: KGHSH, LQKENI. CDR3 bases: TGTGCCAGCTCACCCCTTCGCCAGGAAACAGATACGCAGTATTTT. It is translated as CASSPLRQETDTQYF.

This rearrangement joins TRBV27 to TRBJ2-7; D is uncertain. The CDR3 contains 14 residues. Germline CDR1 reads MNHEY; CDR2 reads SMNVEV (reference sequence). Trimming pared 3 bases from V and 0 bases from J, leaving 9 bases between. CDR3 DNA: TGTGCCAGCAGTTTTTGGGGTAGCTCCTACGAGCAGTACTTC. Translation: CASSFWGSSYEQYF.

The V and J genes are TRBV7-2 and TRBJ2-5; D remains ambiguous. CDR1 SGHTA and CDR2 FQGNSA come from the germline V gene. V lost 1 base and J lost 5, with 11 bases in between. CDR3 size: 14 residues. DNA for the CDR3: TGTGCCAGCAGCTTAGAAAGGGCCGCGGAGACCCAGTACTTC. Amino acids: CASSLERAAETQYF.

V is TRBV27 and J is TRBJ2-5, with 9 bases identical to TRBD1. The CDR3 contains 16 residues. Germline V gene lookup returns CDR1 MNHEY and CDR2 SMNVEV (reference sequence). The junction had 7 bases not matched to a gene; V was cut back by 3 bases and J by 2 bases. Here the CDR3 reads CASSFRGTGFQETQYF. DNA for the CDR3: TGTGCCAGCAGTTTCCGGGGGACAGGGTTTCAAGAGACCCAGTACTTC.

The gene calls are TRBV7-2 and TRBJ2-1; 10 bases line up with TRBD2. This CDR3 contains 14 residues. Germline V CDR1 and CDR2: SGHTA, FQGNSA. V lost 11 bases to trimming and J lost 5 bases; unmatched junction nucleotides: 9. The CDR3 DNA sequence: TGTGCCGGCTATAGCGGGGGGCCCCACAATGAGCAGTTCTTC. It is translated as CAGYSGGPHNEQFF.

The sample holds a few counts of this clone. The chain joins TRBV7-2 to TRBJ1-4, with TRBD1 as a possible D gene (5 bases). The CDR3 is 15 residues long. Germline V CDR1 and CDR2: SGHTA, FQGNSA. With 5 bases removed from V and 0 bases from J, the gap between germline ends came to 10 bases. The CDR3 loop is CASSPGPSTNEKLFF. As DNA, the CDR3 is TGTGCCAGCAGCCCGGGACCGTCAACTAATGAAAAACTGTTTTTT.

CDR3 protein: CASSDGSRPTDTQYF. CDR3 nucleotide sequence: TGTGCCAGCAGCGATGGATCCCGCCCTACAGATACGCAGTATTTT. The gene calls are TRBV11-3 and TRBJ2-3; D ambiguous. Germline V gene sequence: CDR1 SGHNT, CDR2 YENEEA. The ends were cut back, 5 bases at V and 3 bases at J, with 15 bases in the middle. The CDR3 has 15 residues. The whole variable domain, remainder taken from reference TRBV11-3 and TRBJ2-3, is EAGVVQSPRYKIIEKKQPVAFWCNPISGHNTLYWYLQNLGQGPELLIRYENEEAVDDSQLPKDRFSAERLKGVDSTLKIQPAELGDSAVYLCASSDGSRPTDTQYFGPGTRLTVL.

CDR3: CASSLSGGVTDTQYF. The DNA of the CDR3 is TGTGCCAGCAGCCTAAGTGGGGGAGTCACAGATACGCAGTATTTT. V is TRBV7-3 and J is TRBJ2-3; D is perhaps TRBD1 or TRBD2 (5 bases each). CDR1 and CDR2 from the germline V gene are SGHTA and FQGTGA. The CDR3 spans 15 residues. V was cut by 5 bases and J by 2 bases, with 14 bases left in between. The whole variable domain, filled in from reference TRBV7-3 and TRBJ2-3, reads GAGVSQTPSNKVTEKGKYVELRCDPISGHTALYWYRQSLGQGPEFLIYFQGTGAADDSGLPNDRFFAVRPEGSVSTLKIQRTERGDSAVYLCASSLSGGVTDTQYFGPGTRLTVL.

The rearrangement joins TRBV14 to TRBJ2-5; D is possibly TRBD1 or TRBD2 (5 bases each). Deletions cut 8 bases from V and 3 bases from J, with 13 bases between. The germline V gene has CDR1 SGHDN and CDR2 FVKESK. The CDR3 covers 13 residues. CDR3 nucleotides: TGTGCCAGCGCCCGGGGCTACAAAGAGACCCAGTACTTC. Its protein is CASARGYKETQYF. The whole variable domain, remainder taken from reference TRBV14 and TRBJ2-5, is EAGVTQFPSHSVIEKGQTVTLRCDPISGHDNLYWYRRVMGKEIKFLLHFVKESKQDESGMPNNRFLAERTGGTYSTLKVQPAELEDSGVYFCASARGYKETQYFGPGTRLLVL.

The V call is TRBV5-6, the J call TRBJ2-5; TRBD1 matches at 7 bases. J gave up 0 bases and V 4 bases, and 6 bases lay outside the gene matches. The length of the CDR3 is 15 residues. Germline V gene data show CDR1 as SGHDT and CDR2 as YYEEEE. DNA of the CDR3: TGTGCCAGCAGCGGGGGACAGCTGTACCAAGAGACCCAGTACTTC. Protein sequence: CASSGGQLYQETQYF.

This chain uses TRBV11-2 with TRBJ1-6, with 7 bases lining up with TRBD1. V gave up 2 bases and J gave up 9 bases; unmatched junction bases: 10. CDR3 length: 16 residues. Germline loops: CDR1 SGHAT, CDR2 FQNNGV. The CDR3 region has the DNA TGTGCCAGCAGCTTATCCGCGGGACAGATCTTTTCACCCCTCCACTTT. This encodes CASSLSAGQIFSPLHF.

The rearrangement links TRBV7-2 to TRBJ2-6; the D is unclear. Germline V gene sequence: CDR1 SGHTA, CDR2 FQGNSA. This CDR3 has 15 amino acids. V lost 5 bases to trimming and J lost 0 bases, with 8 bases between them. CDR3 in amino acids: CASSTDRSGANVLTF. The CDR3 nucleotides are TGTGCCAGCAGCACAGACCGCTCTGGGGCCAACGTCCTGACTTTC.

This clone was seen a single time. V is TRBV29-1 and J is TRBJ2-4; D tentatively reads TRBD1 or TRBD2 (5 bases each). The CDR3 is 14 residues long. Per germline, CDR1 SQVTM and CDR2 ANQGSEA. Trimming left V 4 bases short and J 6 bases short, with 16 bases between. The CDR3 region is CSVAGDGAGNIQYF. The CDR3 DNA is TGCAGCGTTGCCGGGGACGGGGCGGGAAACATTCAGTACTTC.